This TCR beta chain was captured by sequencing in a study of T cells in Graves' hyperthyroidism and ophthalmopathy. The study excluded patients with uncontrolled infection, other autoimmune disease, pregnancy or lactation. TCR beta CDR3 regions were amplified from RNA. Primed by the HTBI set, a first-round RT-PCR was run on the TCR CDR3. TCRdb called the multiplex PCR reads again in MiXCR, with one record for every CDR3 protein. Found here are hundreds of thousands of distinct CDR3 sequences, over 12% of them singletons; the top ten hold roughly 20%. This clonotype was obtained from a woman in her sixties with Graves' ophthalmopathy. Sequencing was done on a sample of blood.

The CDR3 spells CASSQDRGQGERAYGYTF. In nucleotides, the CDR3 is TGCGCCAGCAGCCAAGATAGGGGACAGGGGGAAAGGGCCTATGGCTACACCTTC. The chain combines TRBV4-1 with TRBJ1-2; 11 bases are shared with TRBD1. Germline loops: CDR1 MGHRA, CDR2 YSYEKL. Trimming took 0 bases from V and 4 from J; bases not matched to a gene: 10. The CDR3 spans 18 residues.